What follows are 27 T cell receptor beta chains derived from one specimen sequenced in a study of T cell responses to AZD1222 COVID-19 vaccine (dated by TCRdb to the early 2020s). The time point label, as the study defines it: baseline before first vaccination. Explained via the paper, the treatment or condition label denotes: meningococcal conjugate vaccine given as trial control. Libraries were constructed by the immunoSEQ multiplex PCR assay. As stored in TCRdb, this immuneACCESS dataset retains in-frame rearrangements with V and J assigned. A fraction of the clones does not appear; measured against another copy, unresolved V genes explain less than half of the discrepancy, and the remainder lacks a known reason. Here the sample has 150,000 to 200,000 clones; about 87% occur a single time. The ten largest account for 2.5% to 3% of the sample. The sample in question was peripheral blood, obtained on day 0 of MenACWY control vaccination. Receptors were obtained from an adult in good health.

The chain is built from TRBV19 and TRBJ2-1; 8 nucleotides align to TRBD1. The germline gives CDR1 LNHDA, CDR2 SQIVND (reference sequence). The CDR3 is 15 amino acids. J gave up 5 bases and V 4 bases, and 7 bases lay outside the gene matches. The CDR3 protein is CASSRWTGKDNEQFF. The CDR3 nucleotides are TGTGCCAGTAGTAGATGGACAGGGAAGGACAATGAGCAGTTCTTC.

The rearrangement links TRBV7-9 to TRBJ1-3; no clear D gene. Germline V gene sequence: CDR1 SEHNR, CDR2 FQNEAQ (reference sequence). The CDR3 sequence is 13 residues long. V lost 2 bases to trimming and J lost 6 bases, with 8 bases between them. For the CDR3, the DNA is TGTGCCAGCAGCTTATCGGGCAAAAACACCATATATTTT. Its protein product is CASSLSGKNTIYF.

Points on this clone: The DNA is omitted, as the CDR3 cannot be located on it reliably, and the CDR3 follows TCRdb's listing. The chain employs TRBV2 and TRBJ2-1; the table names TRBD2, a call not compared with the DNA. Germline CDR1 and CDR2: SNHLY and FYNNEI. Both ends counted, the CDR3 spans 13 residues. CDR3 residues: CASSVVASGSKFF.

V and J are TRBV29-1 and TRBJ2-7; perhaps TRBD1 as D (6 bases). CDR3 size: 12 residues. V lost 4 bases to trimming and J lost 8 bases, with 15 bases between them. CDR1 and CDR2 (germline): SQVTM, ANQGSEA. The CDR3 region has the DNA TGCAGCGTTGGGGGGCAGGGGCGTAAGCAGTACTTC. Protein product: CSVGGQGRKQYF.

The chain couples TRBV6-6 to TRBJ1-6; 9 positions agree with TRBD1. The CDR3 covers 15 residues. V dropped 2 bases and J dropped 18; count of bases not matched to a gene: 14. The germline V gene encodes CDR1 MNHNY and CDR2 SVGAGI (reference sequence). The CDR3 bases are TGTGCCAGCAGTTACAACGTCGAAGGAACAGGGGGCGCCCACTTT. It is translated as CASSYNVEGTGGAHF.

V and J are TRBV10-3 and TRBJ2-3; 8 bases line up with TRBD2. J gave up 1 base and V 11 bases, and 14 bases lay outside the gene matches. CDR1 and CDR2 (germline): ENHRY, SYGVKD. The CDR3 loop spans 16 amino acids. CDR3 DNA sequence: TGTGCCGTCGGCGACGGGAGGGCCGAGGGCACAGATACGCAGTATTTT. Its protein is CAVGDGRAEGTDTQYF.

J is TRBJ1-5 and V is TRBV4-1; unclear D gene. This CDR3 has 16 amino acids. V gave up 0 bases and J gave up 3 bases, with 12 bases separating them. Germline V gives CDR1 MGHRA, CDR2 YSYEKL. The CDR3 DNA sequence: TGCGCCAGCAGCCAAGATCCAGGAAACCTCAATCAGCCCCAGCATTTT. It yields the protein CASSQDPGNLNQPQHF.

The chain uses TRBV28 and TRBJ1-1; D uncertain. This CDR3 is built from 12 residues. Trimming pared 5 bases from V and 4 bases from J, leaving 8 bases between. The germline CDR1 and CDR2 sequences are MDHEN and SYDVKM. The CDR3 loop reads CASSVSRTEAFF. CDR3 sequence (DNA): TGTGCCAGCAGTGTCTCCCGCACTGAAGCTTTCTTT.

This chain links TRBV12-3 or TRBV12-4 with TRBJ1-5; D gene uncertain. The CDR3 loop spans 12 amino acids. Between the trimmed V and J ends, which lost 6 bases and 7 bases, there was a span of 10 bases. Here the CDR3 reads CASSRPLQPQHF. The CDR3 region has the DNA TGTGCCAGCAGCCGCCCTTTACAGCCCCAGCATTTT.

The chain carries TRBV29-1 and TRBJ2-7; TRBD1 matches 8 bases. This CDR3 comprises 13 residues. The junction had 11 bases not matched to a gene; V was cut back by 7 bases and J by 6 bases. Germline V gene data show CDR1 as SQVTM and CDR2 as ANQGSEA. The CDR3 nucleotides are TGCAGCGCGCGGACAGGGCTGGTAGGCGAGCAGTACTTC. It translates to CSARTGLVGEQYF.

The gene calls are TRBV19 and TRBJ2-3, with 10 nucleotides matching TRBD2. After removal of 3 bases from V and 5 bases from J, the junction contained 8 bases not matched to a gene. This CDR3 has 16 amino acids. CDR1 and CDR2 (germline): LNHDA, SQIVND (reference sequence). Here the CDR3 DNA reads TGTGCCAGTAGTATTGGGGCTAGCGGGAGTGGAGATACGCAGTATTTT. Its translation is CASSIGASGSGDTQYF. The whole variable domain, filled in from reference TRBV19 and TRBJ2-3, reads DGGITQSPKYLFRKEGQNVTLSCEQNLNHDAMYWYRQDPGQGLRLIYYSQIVNDFQKGDIAEGYSVSREKKESFPLTVTSAQKNPTAFYLCASSIGASGSGDTQYFGPGTRLTVL.

The J gene is TRBJ2-4, the V gene TRBV7-2; TRBD1 or TRBD2 may be the D gene (5 bases each). This CDR3 comprises 15 residues. With 1 base removed from V and 6 bases from J, the gap between germline ends came to 13 bases. Germline CDR1 SGHTA, CDR2 FQGNSA. The CDR3 DNA reads as TGTGCCAGCAGCTTAGGGTCGGGGCGCGGAAACATTCAGTACTTC. Translated, it gives CASSLGSGRGNIQYF.

V gene TRBV7-2 combines with J gene TRBJ2-7; the D is unclear. CDR3 length: 12 residues. Germline V CDR1 and CDR2: SGHTA, FQGNSA. Trimming took off 2 bases at V and 12 bases at J, with 14 bases between the two ends. The CDR3 nucleotides are TGTGCCAGCAGCTTAAGCACAGCCCGGCGGTACTTC. Its protein is CASSLSTARRYF.

The CDR3 nucleotides are TGTGCCAGCAGTGTATGGGGGATTTCTCCTGAAGCTTTCTTT. Protein product: CASSVWGISPEAFF. The J gene is TRBJ1-1, the V gene TRBV2, with D maybe TRBD1 (5 bases). CDR1 is SNHLY and CDR2 is FYNNEI in the germline V gene. The V and J ends lost 4 bases and 6 bases respectively, with 15 bases between them. This CDR3 is built from 14 residues.

The genes are TRBV2 and TRBJ1-4, with D perhaps matching TRBD1 (5 bases). The V gene lost 7 bases and the J gene lost 7 bases, with 16 bases spanning the gap. This CDR3 spans 14 amino acids. Germline CDR1 SNHLY, CDR2 FYNNEI. Here the CDR3 reads CASTTGPRGEKLFF. The CDR3 region has the DNA TGTGCCAGCACCACCGGCCCAAGGGGTGAAAAACTGTTTTTT.

The rearrangement links TRBV7-9 to TRBJ2-7, with a possible D match to TRBD1 (6 bases). V was shortened by 1 base and J by 6 bases, with 10 bases between the two germline ends. Germline values: CDR1 SEHNR, CDR2 FQNEAQ (reference sequence). This CDR3 comprises 13 residues. The CDR3 loop is CASSLGGGGEQYF. As DNA, the CDR3 is TGTGCCAGCAGCTTAGGAGGGGGTGGCGAGCAGTACTTC.

This clone showed up just a few times. The rearrangement joins TRBV4-3 to TRBJ1-5; the match to TRBD1 covers 8 bases. There are 15 residues in the CDR3. V gave up 0 bases and J gave up 6 bases; unmatched junction bases: 4. CDR1 is LGHNA and CDR2 is YSLEER in the germline V gene. The CDR3 DNA reads TGCGCCAGCAGCCAAGACAGGGGGCCGGTTCAGCCCCAGCATTTT. It yields the protein CASSQDRGPVQPQHF.

The rearrangement uses TRBV19 and TRBJ1-4; 9 bases agree with TRBD1. Germline values: CDR1 LNHDA, CDR2 SQIVND (reference sequence). This CDR3 has 15 amino acids. Trimming at V came to 6 bases and at J to 3 bases, leaving 5 bases not matched to a gene. CDR3 sequence reads: CASRLDRGANEKLFF. The CDR3 bases are TGTGCCAGTAGACTGGACAGGGGAGCTAATGAAAAACTGTTTTTT. Together with reference TRBV19 and TRBJ1-4, the CDR3 gives the full variable domain: DGGITQSPKYLFRKEGQNVTLSCEQNLNHDAMYWYRQDPGQGLRLIYYSQIVNDFQKGDIAEGYSVSREKKESFPLTVTSAQKNPTAFYLCASRLDRGANEKLFFGSGTQLSVL.

The chain employs TRBV7-2 and TRBJ1-5; no reliable D call. Trimming cost V 5 bases and J 2 bases, with 10 bases left between them. Per the germline V gene, CDR1 is SGHTA and CDR2 is FQGNSA. The CDR3 covers 14 residues. This chain's CDR3 is CASSPYGGNQPQHF. CDR3 bases: TGTGCCAGCAGCCCCTATGGGGGCAATCAGCCCCAGCATTTT.

The chain combines TRBV28 with TRBJ1-2, with a tentative D call TRBD1 (6 bases). The CDR3 consists of 13 residues. The V and J ends lost 2 bases and 4 bases respectively, with 8 bases between them. The V gene's germline CDR1 is MDHEN and CDR2 SYDVKM. The CDR3 reads CASSLQGSYGYTF. CDR3 nucleotides: TGTGCCAGCAGTTTACAGGGGTCCTATGGCTACACCTTC.

The gene calls are TRBV25-1 and TRBJ1-2; D ambiguous. The CDR3 is 13 amino acids. V was shortened by 5 bases and J by 1 base, with 8 bases between the two germline ends. Germline CDR1 MGHDK, CDR2 SYGVNS. The CDR3, as DNA: TGTGCCAGCAGTAGCGGACTTAACTATGGCTACACCTTC. Its translation: CASSSGLNYGYTF.

The rearrangement links TRBV6-5 to TRBJ1-2; TRBD1 matches at 9 bases. Germline assignment: CDR1 MNHEY and CDR2 SVGAGI. The CDR3 runs 15 residues. The J segment lost 8 bases and the V segment lost 6 bases, leaving 13 bases of the junction unmatched. CDR3 residues: CASRDAGTGWEGYTF. As DNA, the CDR3 is TGTGCCAGCAGAGACGCGGGGACAGGGTGGGAGGGCTACACCTTC.

The chain combines TRBV5-6 with TRBJ2-5; 8 nucleotides agree with TRBD1. The germline V gene encodes CDR1 SGHDT and CDR2 YYEEEE. The CDR3 runs to 17 residues. Trimming cost V 0 bases and J 5 bases; bases outside gene matches: 12. The CDR3 sequence: CASSLVGTGPQGETQYF. In nucleotides, the CDR3 is TGTGCCAGCAGCTTGGTAGGGACAGGACCTCAGGGGGAGACCCAGTACTTC.

The chain carries TRBV5-6 and TRBJ2-7; 7 positions agree with TRBD2. CDR1 and CDR2 from the germline V gene are SGHDT and YYEEEE. The CDR3 runs to 15 residues. Unmatched junction bases numbered 10, after V lost 5 bases and J lost 2 bases. CDR3 sequence: CASRTRRGGTYEQYF. The DNA for the CDR3 is TGTGCCAGCAGAACGAGGCGGGGAGGGACCTACGAGCAGTACTTC.

This rearrangement joins TRBV6-2 or TRBV6-3 to TRBJ1-1; D possibly corresponds to TRBD1 (5 bases). V dropped 5 bases and J dropped 6 bases, with 7 bases sitting between them. This CDR3 contains 11 residues. Germline V gene data show CDR1 as MNHEY and CDR2 as SVGEGT. The CDR3 region is CASSQGAEAFF. The DNA of the CDR3 is TGTGCCAGCAGTCAGGGAGCTGAAGCTTTCTTT.

The CDR3 loop is CASSPRGRVNQPQHF. CDR3 bases: TGTGCCAGCAGCCCAAGAGGCAGGGTGAATCAGCCCCAGCATTTT. This chain joins TRBV28 and TRBJ1-5; D may be TRBD1 (5 bases). This CDR3 region has 15 residues. The germline V and J ends were trimmed by 6 bases and 4 bases, with 16 bases remaining between them. Germline CDR1 reads MDHEN; CDR2 reads SYDVKM.

This clone was recorded a few times. The chain combines TRBV2 with TRBJ2-1; tentatively, D is TRBD2 (6 bases). The CDR3 extends over 13 amino acids. Looked up from germline, CDR1 is SNHLY and CDR2 is FYNNEI. V was cut by 6 bases and J by 6 bases, with 12 bases left in between. The CDR3 loop is CASRPTSTNEQFF. Written as DNA, the CDR3 is TGTGCCAGCAGGCCTACTAGCACCAATGAGCAGTTCTTC.